The clone carrying this T cell receptor (beta chain) was observed a handful of times. Its cognate antigen is unknown. Profiling relied on immunoSEQ multiplex PCR, and the TCRdb table lists in-frame clones only, not all of them. The profile covers about 140,000 clones, with 92% appearing a single time and roughly 5% taken by the ten largest. This entry comes from a study of T cell responses to AZD1222 COVID-19 vaccine. General study points: Just five or six AZD1222 recipients tested seropositive at baseline. Along spike, vaccine-associated CD4 TCRs were found throughout, with dominance at 160-218 and 743-854. Females outnumbered males among donors, who were mostly white British; clonal diversity was possibly underestimated. Targeting of unmutated variant regions was reportedly seen in nearly half of spike-specific TCRs.

Germline V gene lookup returns CDR1 MNHEY and CDR2 SVGAGI. V was cut by 7 bases and J by 1 base, with 13 bases left in between. The CDR3 is 14 amino acids. This sequence was found in an adult in good health. This sample comprised peripheral blood, obtained on day 0 of AZD1222 vaccination. The chain carries TRBV6-5 and TRBJ1-1; no reliable D call. CDR3 bases: TGTGCCAGCAAATCGATTGAGCAGAACACTGAAGCTTTCTTT. Encoded protein: CASKSIEQNTEAFF.